These 7 T cell receptor beta chains came from one sample sequenced in a study of T cells in Graves' hyperthyroidism and ophthalmopathy (dated by TCRdb to 2018 to 2020). Library preparation employed multiplex PCR. Sequenced using an Illumina HiSeq 2000. Amplification of TCR beta CDR3 regions was carried out from RNA transcripts. The TCR CDR3 was subjected to a first round of RT-PCR using the HTBI primer set and the Qiagen OneStep RT-PCR kit. The public reads were run again by TCRdb, first through fastp at Q25 and then through MiXCR, and only productive beta chains were kept. Every distinct CDR3 protein forms one entry, paired with its most common genes and DNA. For this sample the table gives over 500,000 distinct CDR3 sequences, of which 15% to 20% were detected only once. The ten largest make up 17% of the sample. Material for sequencing was blood. These receptors were obtained from a woman between 18 and 29 years old with Graves' ophthalmopathy.

This clonotype has a count of ten or more. The rearrangement joins TRBV5-1 to TRBJ1-2; 9 positions match TRBD1. This CDR3 has 14 amino acids. V trimming: 3 bases; J trimming: 6 bases; junction bases outside the gene matches: 6. CDR1 and CDR2 from the germline V gene are SGHRS and YFSETQ. CDR3: CASSSPGQGNGYTF. The CDR3 nucleotides read TGCGCCAGCAGCTCCCCGGGACAGGGAAATGGCTACACCTTC. Variable domain in full (rest from reference TRBV5-1 and TRBJ1-2): KAGVTQTPRYLIKTRGQQVTLSCSPISGHRSVSWYQQTPGQGLQFLFEYFSETQRNKGNFPGRFSGRQFSNSRSEMNVSTLELGDSALYLCASSSPGQGNGYTFGSGTRLTVV.

Only a few counts were recorded for this clonotype. This chain links TRBV14 with TRBJ1-1; D is uncertain. Trimming stripped 6 bases from V and 1 base from J, with 12 bases between. The CDR3 length is 14 residues. In germline, CDR1 is SGHDN, CDR2 FVKESK. The CDR3 spells CASSWTGRNTEAFF. The CDR3 DNA reads as TGTGCCAGCAGTTGGACCGGGAGGAACACTGAAGCTTTCTTT.

This rearrangement joins TRBV6-5 to TRBJ1-5; the match to TRBD1 covers 9 bases. The germline CDR1 and CDR2 sequences are MNHEY and SVGAGI. This CDR3 has 16 residues. The J segment lost 3 bases and the V segment lost 2 bases, leaving 5 bases of the junction unmatched. The CDR3 DNA reads as TGTGCCAGCAGTTACGCGGGACAGGGACCCAATCAGCCCCAGCATTTT. Translating it yields CASSYAGQGPNQPQHF.

This clonotype was counted at least ten times. CDR3 in DNA: TGTGCCAGCAGCTTATCCGGGACAGATAATGAAAAACTGTTTTTT. Its translation is CASSLSGTDNEKLFF. The chain recombines TRBV7-8 with TRBJ1-4; 7 positions match TRBD1. CDR3 size: 15 residues. Germline values: CDR1 SGHVS, CDR2 FQNEAQ. J gave up 4 bases and V 2 bases, and 4 bases lay outside the gene matches.

The chain joins TRBV27 to TRBJ1-1; no clear D gene. Germline assignment: CDR1 MNHEY and CDR2 SMNVEV (reference sequence). The CDR3 length is 13 residues. V gave up 5 bases and J gave up 7 bases, with 14 bases separating them. CDR3 loop: CASSPLEGVEAFF. DNA for the CDR3: TGTGCCAGCAGTCCTTTAGAGGGCGTTGAAGCTTTCTTT.

There are many counts of this clonotype. The J gene is TRBJ1-1, the V gene TRBV11-2; D gene uncertain. The CDR3 contains 13 residues. Germline V gives CDR1 SGHAT, CDR2 FQNNGV. CDR3 in amino acids: CSSGRREVTEAFF. CDR3 bases: TGTTCATCCGGGCGACGGGAAGTCACTGAAGCTTTCTTT.

In this sample, this clonotype turned up many times. This chain uses TRBV11-2 with TRBJ1-1, with a possible D match to TRBD1 (6 bases). The CDR3 covers 14 residues. Germline-derived CDR1 and CDR2 are SGHAT and FQNNGV. Trimming took off 2 bases at V and 0 bases at J, with 7 bases between the two ends. This chain's CDR3 is CASSLQGLNTEAFF. CDR3 coding DNA: TGTGCCAGCAGCTTACAGGGGTTGAACACTGAAGCTTTCTTT.